Here is one T cell receptor (beta chain) with its context. As yet, its antigen is unknown. Sample treatment: roughly ten-day PBMC culture with coronavirus spike peptide pools or control peptides (ViraFEST assay). This specimen comes from a study of vaccination and CD4 T cells after COVID-19. The wider study: Cultures serving as controls received a peptide pool (CEFX or HIV-1 Nef) or no peptide.

CD4+ T cells that had been cultured provided DNA sequenced with the Oncomine TCR Beta short-read assay. TCRdb ran MiXCR on the PCR reads and lists one entry per CDR3 protein. The sample lists around 14,000 distinct CDR3 sequences, approximately 53% seen once, with over 9% in the top ten. Study-wide points: This study had few convalescent patients and no early post-infection samples.

The V end was cut by 5 bases, the J end by 4 bases, with 6 bases between. CDR1 and CDR2 from the germline V gene are SEHNR and FQNEAQ (reference sequence). The CDR3 has 11 amino acids. This specimen consisted of CD4+ T cells from blood, cultured in vitro, obtained before SARS-CoV-2 vaccination. The genes are TRBV7-9 and TRBJ2-7; D ambiguous. The clonotype was recovered from a human donor who had recovered from COVID-19. CDR3 sequence: CASSPLYEQYF. CDR3 bases: TGTGCCAGCAGCCCTCTGTACGAGCAGTACTTC. The whole variable domain, filled in from reference TRBV7-9 and TRBJ2-7, reads DTGVSQNPRHKITKRGQNVTFRCDPISEHNRLYWYRQTLGQGPEFLTYFQNEAQLEKSRLLSDRFSAERPKGSFSTLEIQRTEQGDSAMYLCASSPLYEQYFGPGTRLTVT.